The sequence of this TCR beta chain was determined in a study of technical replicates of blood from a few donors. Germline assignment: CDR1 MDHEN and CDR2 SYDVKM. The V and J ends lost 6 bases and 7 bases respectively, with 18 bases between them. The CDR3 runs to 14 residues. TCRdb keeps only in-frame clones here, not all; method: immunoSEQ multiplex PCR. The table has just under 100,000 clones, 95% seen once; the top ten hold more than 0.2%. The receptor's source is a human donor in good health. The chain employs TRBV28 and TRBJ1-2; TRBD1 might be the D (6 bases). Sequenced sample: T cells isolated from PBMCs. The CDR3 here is CASRTPGGGLGYTF. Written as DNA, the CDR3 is TGTGCCAGCAGGACGCCGGGCGGGGGGCTTGGCTACACCTTC.